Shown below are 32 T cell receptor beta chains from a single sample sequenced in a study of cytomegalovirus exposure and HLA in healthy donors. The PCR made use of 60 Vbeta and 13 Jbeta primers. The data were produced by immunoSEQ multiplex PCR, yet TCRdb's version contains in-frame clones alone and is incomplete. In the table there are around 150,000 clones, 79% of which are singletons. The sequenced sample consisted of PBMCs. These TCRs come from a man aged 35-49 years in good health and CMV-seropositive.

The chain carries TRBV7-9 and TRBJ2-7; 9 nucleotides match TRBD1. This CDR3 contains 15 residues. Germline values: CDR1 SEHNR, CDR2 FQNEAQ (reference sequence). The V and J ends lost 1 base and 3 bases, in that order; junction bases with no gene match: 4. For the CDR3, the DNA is TGTGCCAGCAGCTTAGGGACAGGGGATATCTACGAGCAGTACTTC. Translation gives CASSLGTGDIYEQYF.

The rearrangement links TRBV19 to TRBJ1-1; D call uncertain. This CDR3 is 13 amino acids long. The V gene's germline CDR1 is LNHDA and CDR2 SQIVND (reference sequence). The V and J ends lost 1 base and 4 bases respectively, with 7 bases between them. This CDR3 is CASSIGGSTEAFF. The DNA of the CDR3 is TGTGCCAGTAGTATAGGTGGGAGCACTGAAGCTTTCTTT.

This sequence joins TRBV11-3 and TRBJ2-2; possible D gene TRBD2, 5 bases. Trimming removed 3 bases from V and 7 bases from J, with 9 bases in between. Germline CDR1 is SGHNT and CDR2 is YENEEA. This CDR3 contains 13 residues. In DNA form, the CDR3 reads TGTGCCAGCAGCTTGGCGAGGGACGGGGAGCTGTTTTTT. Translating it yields CASSLARDGELFF.

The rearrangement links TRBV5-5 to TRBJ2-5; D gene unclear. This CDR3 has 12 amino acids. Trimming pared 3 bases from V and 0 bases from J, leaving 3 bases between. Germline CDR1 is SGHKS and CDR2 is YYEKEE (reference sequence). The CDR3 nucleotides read TGTGCCAGCAGCTACTACCAAGAGACCCAGTACTTC. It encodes CASSYYQETQYF.

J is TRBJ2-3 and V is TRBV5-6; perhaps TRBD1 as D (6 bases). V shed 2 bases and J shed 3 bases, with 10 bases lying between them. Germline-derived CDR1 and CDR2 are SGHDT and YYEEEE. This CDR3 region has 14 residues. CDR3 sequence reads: CASSFGGQTDTQYF. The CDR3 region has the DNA TGTGCCAGCAGCTTTGGGGGCCAGACAGATACGCAGTATTTT.

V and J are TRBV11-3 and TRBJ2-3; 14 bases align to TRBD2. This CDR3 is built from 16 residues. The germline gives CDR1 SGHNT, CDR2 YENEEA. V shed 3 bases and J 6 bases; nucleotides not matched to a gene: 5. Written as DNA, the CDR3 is TGTGCCAGCAGCTTGGGGACTAGCGGGAGATCGGATACGCAGTATTTT. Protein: CASSLGTSGRSDTQYF.

CDR3 loop: CSVSPTGDIETQYF. CDR3 coding DNA: TGCAGCGTTAGTCCGACAGGGGATATTGAGACCCAGTACTTC. This sequence joins TRBV29-1 and TRBJ2-5, with TRBD1 identical over 8 bases. The germline gives CDR1 SQVTM, CDR2 ANQGSEA. There are 14 residues in the CDR3. With V trimmed by 5 bases and J by 5 bases, 10 bases remained unmatched.

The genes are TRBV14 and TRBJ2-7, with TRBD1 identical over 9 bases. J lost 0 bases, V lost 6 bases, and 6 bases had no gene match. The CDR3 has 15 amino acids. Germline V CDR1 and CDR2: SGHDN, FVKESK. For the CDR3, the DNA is TGTGCCAGCAGTAAAGACAGGGGGAGCTCCTACGAGCAGTACTTC. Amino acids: CASSKDRGSSYEQYF.

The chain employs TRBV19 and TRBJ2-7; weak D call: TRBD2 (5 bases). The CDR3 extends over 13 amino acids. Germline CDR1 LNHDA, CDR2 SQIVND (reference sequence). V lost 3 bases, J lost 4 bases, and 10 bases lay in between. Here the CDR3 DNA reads TGTGCCAGTAGTATGAGGGATCGGTACGAGCAGTACTTC. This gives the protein CASSMRDRYEQYF.

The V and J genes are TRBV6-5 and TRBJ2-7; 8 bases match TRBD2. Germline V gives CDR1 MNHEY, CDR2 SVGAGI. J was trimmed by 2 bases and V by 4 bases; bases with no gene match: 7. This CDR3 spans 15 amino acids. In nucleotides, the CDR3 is TGTGCCAGCAGTTCCTATCGGACTAGCCCCTACGAGCAGTACTTC. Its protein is CASSSYRTSPYEQYF.

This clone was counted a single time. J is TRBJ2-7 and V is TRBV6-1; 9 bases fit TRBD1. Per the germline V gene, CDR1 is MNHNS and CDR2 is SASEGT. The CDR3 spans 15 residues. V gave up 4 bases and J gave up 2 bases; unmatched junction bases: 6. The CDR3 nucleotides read TGTGCCAGCAGTGCTCCGGGACAGGGCACCTACGAGCAGTACTTC. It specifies CASSAPGQGTYEQYF.

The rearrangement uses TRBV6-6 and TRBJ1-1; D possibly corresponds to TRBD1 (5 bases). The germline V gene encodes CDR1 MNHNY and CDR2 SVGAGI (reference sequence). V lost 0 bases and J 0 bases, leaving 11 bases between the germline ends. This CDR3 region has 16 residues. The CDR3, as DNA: TGTGCCAGCAGTTACTCGGCTGGGGGGGTGAACACTGAAGCTTTCTTT. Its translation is CASSYSAGGVNTEAFF.

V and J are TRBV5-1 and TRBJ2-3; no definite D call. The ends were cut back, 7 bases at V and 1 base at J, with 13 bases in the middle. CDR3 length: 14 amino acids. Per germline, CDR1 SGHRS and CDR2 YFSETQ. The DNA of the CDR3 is TGCGCCAGCGGAAAAACGACTGGCACAGATACGCAGTATTTT. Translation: CASGKTTGTDTQYF.

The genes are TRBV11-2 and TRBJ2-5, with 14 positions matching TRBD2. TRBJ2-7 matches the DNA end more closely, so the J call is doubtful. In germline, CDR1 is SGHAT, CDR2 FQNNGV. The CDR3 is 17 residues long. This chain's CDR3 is CASSFARLAGGTYEQYF. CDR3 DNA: TGTGCCAGCAGCTTTGCCCGACTAGCGGGAGGGACCTACGAGCAGTACTTC.

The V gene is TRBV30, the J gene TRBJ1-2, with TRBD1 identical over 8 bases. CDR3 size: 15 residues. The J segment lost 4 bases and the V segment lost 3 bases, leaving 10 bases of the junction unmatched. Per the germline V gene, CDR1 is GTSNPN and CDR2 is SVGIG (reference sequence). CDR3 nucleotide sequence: TGTGCCTGGAGAAATAAGACAGGGGTTACCTATGGCTACACCTTC. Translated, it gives CAWRNKTGVTYGYTF.

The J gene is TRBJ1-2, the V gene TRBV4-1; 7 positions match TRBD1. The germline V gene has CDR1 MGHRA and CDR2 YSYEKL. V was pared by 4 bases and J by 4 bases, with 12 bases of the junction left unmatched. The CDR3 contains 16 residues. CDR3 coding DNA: TGCGCCAGCAGCCTCACTCCGACCCCAGGGGGCTATGGCTACACCTTC. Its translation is CASSLTPTPGGYGYTF.

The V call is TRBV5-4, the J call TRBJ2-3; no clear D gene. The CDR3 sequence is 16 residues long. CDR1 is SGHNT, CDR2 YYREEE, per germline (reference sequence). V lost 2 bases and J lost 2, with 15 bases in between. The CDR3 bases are TGTGCCAGCAGCTTCCGTCCTCATCTAATCACAGATACGCAGTATTTT. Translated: CASSFRPHLITDTQYF.

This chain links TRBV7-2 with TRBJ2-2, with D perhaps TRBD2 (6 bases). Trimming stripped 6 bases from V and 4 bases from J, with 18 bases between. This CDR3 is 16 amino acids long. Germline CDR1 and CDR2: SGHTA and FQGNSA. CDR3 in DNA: TGTGCCAGCAGTATTGTCGGGATGGGAGGCACCGGGGAGCTGTTTTTT. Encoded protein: CASSIVGMGGTGELFF.

CDR3 region: CASSQPYQGTGSSYEQYF. The CDR3 DNA reads as TGTGCCAGCAGCCAACCCTATCAAGGGACAGGGAGCTCCTACGAGCAGTACTTC. The gene calls are TRBV4-2 and TRBJ2-7, with 9 positions matching TRBD1. V dropped 2 bases and J dropped 0; count of bases not matched to a gene: 11. CDR1 is LGHNA, CDR2 YNFKEQ, per germline. CDR3 length: 18 amino acids.

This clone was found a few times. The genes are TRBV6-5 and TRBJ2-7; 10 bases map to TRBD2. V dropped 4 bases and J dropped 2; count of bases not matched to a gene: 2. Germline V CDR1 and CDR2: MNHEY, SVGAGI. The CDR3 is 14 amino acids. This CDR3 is CASSWTSGPYEQYF. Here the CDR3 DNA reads TGTGCCAGCAGTTGGACTAGCGGACCCTACGAGCAGTACTTC.

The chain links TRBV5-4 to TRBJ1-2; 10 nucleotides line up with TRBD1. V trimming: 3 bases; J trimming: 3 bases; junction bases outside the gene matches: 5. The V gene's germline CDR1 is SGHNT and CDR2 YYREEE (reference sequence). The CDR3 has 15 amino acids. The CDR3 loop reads CASSSPGQGDYGYTF. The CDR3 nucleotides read TGTGCCAGCAGCTCGCCTGGACAGGGGGACTATGGCTACACCTTC.

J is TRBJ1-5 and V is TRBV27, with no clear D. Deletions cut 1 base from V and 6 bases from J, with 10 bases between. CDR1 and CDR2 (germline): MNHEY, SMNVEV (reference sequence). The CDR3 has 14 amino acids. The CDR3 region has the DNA TGTGCCAGCAGTTTATTTATCGGGGTTCAGCCCCAGCATTTT. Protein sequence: CASSLFIGVQPQHF.

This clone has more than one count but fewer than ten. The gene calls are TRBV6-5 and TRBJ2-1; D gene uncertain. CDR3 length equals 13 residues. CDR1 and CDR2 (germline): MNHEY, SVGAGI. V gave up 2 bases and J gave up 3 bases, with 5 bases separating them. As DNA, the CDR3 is TGTGCCAGCAGTTACGGAGACTACAATGAGCAGTTCTTC. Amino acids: CASSYGDYNEQFF.

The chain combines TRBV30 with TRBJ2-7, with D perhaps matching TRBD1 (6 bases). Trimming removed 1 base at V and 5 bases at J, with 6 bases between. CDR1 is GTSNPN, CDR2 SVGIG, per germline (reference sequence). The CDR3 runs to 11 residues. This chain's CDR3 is CAWSGQDEQYF. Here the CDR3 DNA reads TGTGCCTGGAGTGGACAGGACGAGCAGTACTTC. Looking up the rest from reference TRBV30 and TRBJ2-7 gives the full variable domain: SQTIHQWPATLVQPVGSPLSLECTVEGTSNPNLYWYRQAAGRGLQLLFYSVGIGQISSEVPQNLSASRPQDRQFILSSKKLLLSDSGFYLCAWSGQDEQYFGPGTRLTVT.

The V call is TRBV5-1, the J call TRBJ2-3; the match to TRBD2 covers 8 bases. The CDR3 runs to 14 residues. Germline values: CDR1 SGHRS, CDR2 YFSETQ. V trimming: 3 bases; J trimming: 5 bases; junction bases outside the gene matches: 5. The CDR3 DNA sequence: TGCGCCAGCAGCTCCACTAGCGGAGAAGATACGCAGTATTTT. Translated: CASSSTSGEDTQYF.

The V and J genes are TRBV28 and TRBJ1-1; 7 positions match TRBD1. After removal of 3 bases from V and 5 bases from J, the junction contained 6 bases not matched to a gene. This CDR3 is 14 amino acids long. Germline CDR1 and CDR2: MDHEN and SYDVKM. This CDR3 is CASSLQGGGTEAFF. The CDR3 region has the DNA TGTGCCAGCAGTTTGCAAGGGGGCGGGACTGAAGCTTTCTTT.

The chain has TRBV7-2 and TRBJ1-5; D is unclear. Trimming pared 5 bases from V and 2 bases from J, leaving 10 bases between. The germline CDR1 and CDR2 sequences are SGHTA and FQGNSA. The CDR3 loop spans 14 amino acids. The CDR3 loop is CASSPRNGNQPQHF. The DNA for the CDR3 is TGTGCCAGCAGCCCCAGGAACGGCAATCAGCCCCAGCATTTT.

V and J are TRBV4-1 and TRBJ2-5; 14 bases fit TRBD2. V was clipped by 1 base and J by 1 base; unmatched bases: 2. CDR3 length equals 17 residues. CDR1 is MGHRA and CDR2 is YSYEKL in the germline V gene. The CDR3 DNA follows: TGCGCCAGCAGCCAAGCCGGGACTAGCGGGAGCCAAGAGACCCAGTACTTC. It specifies CASSQAGTSGSQETQYF.

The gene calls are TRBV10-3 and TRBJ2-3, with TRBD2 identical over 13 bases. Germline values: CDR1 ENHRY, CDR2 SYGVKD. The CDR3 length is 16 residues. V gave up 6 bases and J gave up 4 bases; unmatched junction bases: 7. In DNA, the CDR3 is TGTGCCATCAGGGGAGGACTAGCGGGAGCCCCAGATACGCAGTATTTT. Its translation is CAIRGGLAGAPDTQYF.

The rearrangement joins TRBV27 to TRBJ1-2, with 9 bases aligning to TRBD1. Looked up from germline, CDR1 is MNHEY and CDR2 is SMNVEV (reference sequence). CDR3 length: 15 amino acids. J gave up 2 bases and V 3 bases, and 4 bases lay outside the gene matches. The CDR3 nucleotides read TGTGCCAGCAGTTTGAACGGACAGGGGAACTATGGCTACACCTTC. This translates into CASSLNGQGNYGYTF.

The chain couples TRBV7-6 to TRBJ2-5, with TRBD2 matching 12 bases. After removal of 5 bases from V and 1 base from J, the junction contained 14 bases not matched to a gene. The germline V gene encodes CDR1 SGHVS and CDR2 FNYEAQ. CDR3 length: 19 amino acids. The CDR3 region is CASSPRLAGEKAFQETQYF. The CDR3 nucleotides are TGTGCCAGCAGCCCTAGACTAGCGGGAGAAAAAGCCTTCCAAGAGACCCAGTACTTC. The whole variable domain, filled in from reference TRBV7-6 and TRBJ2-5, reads GAGVSQSPRYKVTKRGQDVALRCDPISGHVSLYWYRQALGQGPEFLTYFNYEAQQDKSGLPNDRFSAERPEGSISTLTIQRTEQRDSAMYRCASSPRLAGEKAFQETQYFGPGTRLLVL.

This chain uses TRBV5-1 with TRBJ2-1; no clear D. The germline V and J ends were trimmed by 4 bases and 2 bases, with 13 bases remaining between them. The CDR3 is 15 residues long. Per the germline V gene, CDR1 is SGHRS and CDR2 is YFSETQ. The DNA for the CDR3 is TGCGCCAGCAGCCGCGACTCCTTAGCCTACAATGAGCAGTTCTTC. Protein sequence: CASSRDSLAYNEQFF.